This section outlines one T cell receptor beta chain sequence together with its context. Its cognate antigen is unknown. Before being chosen for sequencing, patients had shown CD8+CD57+ cell expansion by flow cytometry. This record comes from a study of CD8+CD57+ T cells in acquired aplastic anemia. Study conclusions and caveats: Patients shared twenty-nine CD8+ CDR3 sequences with controls.

CDR3 and TCR beta VDJ profiling relied on a genomic DNA template. TCRdb re-called the reads through MiXCR, storing one row per CDR3 protein. The table lists 190,000 or so distinct CDR3 sequences, 48% of them singletons. Looked up from germline, CDR1 is MNHNS and CDR2 is SASEGT. This CDR3 has 15 amino acids. The ends lost 6 bases at V and 3 bases at J; junction bases unmatched: 9. The sequence was obtained from a human donor with aplastic anemia. The rearrangement links TRBV6-1 to TRBJ2-7; TRBD1 agrees at 9 bases. Sequencing input: sorted CD4+, CD8+, or CD8+CD57+ T cells (not recorded which) from PBMCs. CDR3 sequence: CASSAGQGLFYEQYF. In DNA form, the CDR3 reads TGTGCCAGCAGCGCGGGACAGGGCTTGTTCTACGAGCAGTACTTC.